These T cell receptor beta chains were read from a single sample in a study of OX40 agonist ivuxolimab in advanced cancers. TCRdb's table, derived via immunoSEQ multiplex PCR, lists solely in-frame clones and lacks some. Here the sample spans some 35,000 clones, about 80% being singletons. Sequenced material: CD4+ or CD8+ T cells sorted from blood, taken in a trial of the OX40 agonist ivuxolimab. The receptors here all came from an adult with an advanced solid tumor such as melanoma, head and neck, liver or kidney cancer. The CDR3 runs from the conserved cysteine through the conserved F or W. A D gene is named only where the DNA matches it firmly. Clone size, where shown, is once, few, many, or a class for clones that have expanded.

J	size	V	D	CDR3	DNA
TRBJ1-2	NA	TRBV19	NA	CASSSRRDNYGYTF	TGTGCCAGTAGTTCCCGCAGAGATAACTATGGCTACACCTTC
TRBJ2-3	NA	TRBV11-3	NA	CASSLRPLGTDTQYF	TGTGCCAGCAGCCTGCGGCCCCTGGGCACAGATACGCAGTATTTT
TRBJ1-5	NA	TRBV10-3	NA	CAARPGPVGGYQPQHF	TGTGCCGCCCGCCCCGGGCCAGTTGGGGGGTATCAGCCCCAGCATTTT
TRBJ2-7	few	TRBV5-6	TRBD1	CASSFGTGYHYEQYF	TGTGCCAGCAGCTTTGGGACAGGGTATCACTACGAGCAGTACTTC
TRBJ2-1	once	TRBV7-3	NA	CASSLTPQRYEQFF	TGTGCCAGCAGCTTAACCCCACAGCGGTATGAGCAGTTCTTC
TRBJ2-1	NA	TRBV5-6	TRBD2	CASSPVTSGTNNEQFF	TGTGCCAGCAGCCCTGTGACTAGCGGGACCAACAATGAGCAGTTCTTC
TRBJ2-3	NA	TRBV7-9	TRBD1	CASSSNRGSGTDTQYF	TGTGCCAGCAGCTCCAACAGGGGGTCGGGCACAGATACGCAGTATTTT
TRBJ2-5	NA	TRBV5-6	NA	CANSQETQYF	TGTGCCAATAGTCAAGAGACCCAGTACTTC
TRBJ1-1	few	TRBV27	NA	CASSLVTGSTEAFF	TGTGCCAGCAGTTTGGTTACAGGGTCAACTGAAGCTTTCTTT
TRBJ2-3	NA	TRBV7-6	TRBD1	CASTSRRTGGTDTQYF	TGTGCCAGCACCTCTCGGCGGACAGGGGGCACAGATACGCAGTATTTT
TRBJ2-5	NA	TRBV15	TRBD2	CATSPSGGAQETQYF	TGTGCCACCAGCCCTAGCGGGGGGGCCCAAGAGACCCAGTACTTC
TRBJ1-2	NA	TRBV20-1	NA	CSEPVTGGYTF	TGCAGTGAACCGGTAACGGGCGGCTACACCTTC
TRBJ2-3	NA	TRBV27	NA	CASSWAGSTDTQYF	TGTGCCAGCAGTTGGGCAGGCAGCACAGATACGCAGTATTTT
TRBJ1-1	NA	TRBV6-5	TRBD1	CASRSGTGTQAFF	TGTGCCAGCAGGTCCGGGACAGGGACACAGGCTTTCTTT
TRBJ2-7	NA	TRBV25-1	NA	CASSSRLDSSYEQYF	TGTGCCAGCAGTTCGCGGCTTGACTCCTCCTACGAGCAGTACTTC
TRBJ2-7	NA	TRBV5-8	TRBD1	CASLRDSPYEQYF	TGTGCCAGCCTCCGGGACAGTCCCTACGAGCAGTACTTC